Listed below are T cell receptor beta chains from one sample, sequenced in a study of early T cells in non-severe SARS-CoV-2 infection. TCRdb re-derived calls from the 5' RACE reads in MiXCR, one entry per CDR3 protein. The table has approximately 81,000 distinct CDR3 sequences, about 12% seen once. Sequencing was done on a sample of whole blood. These receptors originate from an adult who was a healthcare worker with PCR-confirmed SARS-CoV-2 infection or an uninfected control (not recorded which). Both conserved end residues are part of each CDR3. The D gene is left open where the match is weak. Some rows mark clone size as missing; the rest say once, few, many or name a class of expanded clone.

d_call	clone_size	j_call	cdr3_length	v_call	cdr3_aa	cdr3_nt
NA	once	TRBJ2-4	16	TRBV6-5	CASSTRPSPRKNIQYF	TGTGCCAGCAGTACCAGACCGTCTCCGAGGAAAAACATTCAGTACTTC
TRBD1	once	TRBJ1-4	16	TRBV4-1	CASSQDIGRGHEKLFF	TGCGCCAGCAGCCAAGATATAGGCAGGGGGCACGAAAAACTGTTTTTT
NA	few	TRBJ1-3	14	TRBV9	CASSVWISGNTIYF	TGTGCCAGCAGCGTTTGGATTTCTGGAAACACCATATATTTT
NA	NA	TRBJ1-1	16	TRBV5-1	CASSFLPGTGGTEAFF	TGCGCCAGCAGCTTTCTTCCCGGGACCGGGGGGACTGAAGCTTTCTTT
NA	few	TRBJ1-1	17	TRBV4-1	CASSQVALQGMNTEAFF	TGCGCCAGCAGCCAAGTTGCCTTGCAGGGCATGAACACTGAAGCTTTCTTT
NA	NA	TRBJ1-1	13	TRBV2	CASRTGPDPEAFF	TGTGCCAGCAGAACAGGACCAGACCCCGAAGCTTTCTTT
NA	few	TRBJ2-7	14	TRBV7-9	CASSFGADSYEQYF	TGTGCCAGCAGCTTTGGGGCAGACTCCTACGAGCAGTACTTC
NA	few	TRBJ2-7	13	TRBV7-3	CASSPQGPYEQYF	TGTGCCAGCAGCCCACAGGGACCCTACGAGCAGTACTTC
NA	NA	TRBJ2-3	16	TRBV4-1	CASSQPLAKYGDTQYF	TGCGCCAGCAGCCAACCCCTGGCGAAATACGGGGATACGCAGTATTTT
TRBD1	NA	TRBJ1-2	15	TRBV5-1	CASSPPGQTNYGNTF	TGCGCCAGCAGCCCCCCGGGACAGACTAACTATGGCAACACCTTC